These 17 T cell receptor beta chains came from one sample sequenced in a study of blood T cell repertoires in COVID-19. Method: immunoSEQ multiplex PCR; TCRdb's copy keeps in-frame clones and lacks some. The sample includes about 160,000 clones, just under 95% of them seen just once. The sequencing input was peripheral blood. The receptors shown here come from a woman aged 45 to 65 with acute or convalescent COVID-19.

This clone occurred a few times. This chain joins TRBV2 and TRBJ1-5, with a tentative D call TRBD1 (6 bases). With 6 bases removed from V and 3 bases from J, the gap between germline ends came to 15 bases. Germline assignment: CDR1 SNHLY and CDR2 FYNNEI. The CDR3 has 15 amino acids. The CDR3 coding sequence is TGTGCCAGCAGGCCCACAGGGTCAGACAATCAGCCCCAGCATTTT. Translated, it gives CASRPTGSDNQPQHF.

This clone was detected only once. The genes are TRBV24-1 and TRBJ2-3; 9 nucleotides match TRBD2. Germline-derived CDR1 and CDR2 are KGHDR and SFDVKD. Trimming removed 4 bases from V and 6 bases from J; junction bases left unmatched: 16. The CDR3 totals 18 residues. Here the CDR3 reads CATSEGGRGPSREDTQYF. The CDR3 nucleotides read TGTGCCACCAGTGAGGGCGGGAGGGGACCGTCGAGAGAGGATACGCAGTATTTT.

The table lists this clone with a count of one. The rearrangement joins TRBV6-4 to TRBJ1-6, with D maybe TRBD1 (5 bases). CDR1 is MRHNA and CDR2 is SNTAGT in the germline V gene. Trimming took off 8 bases at V and 7 bases at J, with 15 bases between the two ends. This CDR3 comprises 14 residues. DNA of the CDR3: TGTGCCAGCGGGGGTGCAGGACTAAATTCACCCCTCCACTTT. Amino acids: CASGGAGLNSPLHF.

V usage is TRBV6-6 and J usage is TRBJ1-3; unclear D gene. Germline assignment: CDR1 MNHNY and CDR2 SVGAGI (reference sequence). The CDR3 covers 14 residues. V was clipped by 0 bases and J by 7 bases, with 10 bases between them. The CDR3 here is CASSYSKTGNTIYF. The CDR3 nucleotides read TGTGCCAGCAGTTACTCTAAAACGGGGAACACCATATATTTT.

Only a few counts were recorded for this clone. The chain joins TRBV18 to TRBJ2-1; 11 bases line up with TRBD2. The J segment lost 3 bases and the V segment lost 2 bases, leaving 15 bases of the junction unmatched. CDR3 length equals 20 residues. Germline CDR1 is KGHSH and CDR2 is LQKENI. The CDR3 region has the DNA TGTGCCAGCTCACCAGGAACGGAGGGACTAGCGGAGGGGGGCTACAATGAGCAGTTCTTC. This encodes CASSPGTEGLAEGGYNEQFF.

The chain is built from TRBV29-1 and TRBJ1-4; the match to TRBD1 covers 7 bases. The germline V gene has CDR1 SQVTM and CDR2 ANQGSEA. Losses at the gene ends were 6 bases for V and 8 bases for J; bases not matched to a gene: 6. The CDR3 is made up of 12 amino acids. The CDR3 nucleotides read TGCAGCGTGAGGACAGGCGGCGAAAAACTGTTTTTT. Residues: CSVRTGGEKLFF.

This chain connects TRBV19 to TRBJ2-7; D is ambiguous. This CDR3 region has 13 residues. In germline, CDR1 is LNHDA, CDR2 SQIVND (reference sequence). V lost 3 bases and J 2 bases, leaving 8 bases between the germline ends. Here the CDR3 DNA reads TGTGCCAGTAGTATTGGGCCTACCTACGAGCAGTACTTC. Amino acid sequence: CASSIGPTYEQYF.

The rearrangement uses TRBV30 and TRBJ1-2; 7 bases fit TRBD1. CDR1 is GTSNPN, CDR2 SVGIG, per germline (reference sequence). This CDR3 is 14 amino acids long. Germline trimming cut 5 bases from V and 2 bases from J; bases unmatched to any gene: 8. For the CDR3, the DNA is TGTGCCTGGTGGAAGGGGGCGCCGAACTATGGCTACACCTTC. Its translation: CAWWKGAPNYGYTF.

The chain recombines TRBV28 with TRBJ1-2; possibly TRBD1 for D (6 bases). There are 14 residues in the CDR3. Trimming removed 7 bases at V and 4 bases at J, with 16 bases between. Germline assignment: CDR1 MDHEN and CDR2 SYDVKM. CDR3 region: CASTSPDRSYGYTF. The CDR3 region has the DNA TGTGCCAGCACCTCTCCCGACAGGAGCTATGGCTACACCTTC.

This rearrangement joins TRBV27 to TRBJ2-5; D gene ambiguous. Deletions cut 5 bases from V and 5 bases from J, with 18 bases between. CDR1 and CDR2 (germline): MNHEY, SMNVEV (reference sequence). The CDR3 is made up of 15 amino acids. CDR3 nucleotides: TGTGCCAGCAGTCCCGCGAGGTTGGTGGGTGAGACCCAGTACTTC. Translated, it gives CASSPARLVGETQYF.

The rearrangement joins TRBV27 to TRBJ1-1, with 8 bases aligning to TRBD1. CDR3 size: 15 residues. The J segment lost 1 base and the V segment lost 0 bases, leaving 1 base of the junction unmatched. Germline loops: CDR1 MNHEY, CDR2 SMNVEV (reference sequence). This CDR3 reads CASSLSGTGNTEAFF. Here the CDR3 DNA reads TGTGCCAGCAGTTTATCTGGGACAGGGAACACTGAAGCTTTCTTT.

The chain links TRBV19 to TRBJ1-5; D remains ambiguous. CDR1 and CDR2 (germline): LNHDA, SQIVND (reference sequence). The V gene lost 1 base and the J gene lost 6 bases, with 16 bases spanning the gap. This CDR3 contains 16 residues. The CDR3 is CASSIGRLALSQPQHF. As DNA, the CDR3 is TGTGCCAGTAGTATAGGGAGACTGGCGTTAAGTCAGCCCCAGCATTTT.

This rearrangement joins TRBV12-3 or TRBV12-4 to TRBJ1-2; D is uncertain. Trimming left V 2 bases short and J 6 bases short, with 7 bases between. The CDR3 extends over 12 amino acids. The CDR3 coding sequence is TGTGCCAGCAGTTTAACCCCAGATGGCTACACCTTC. It encodes CASSLTPDGYTF.

The chain is built from TRBV18 and TRBJ2-3, with no clear D. The CDR3 runs 14 residues. Per germline, CDR1 KGHSH and CDR2 LQKENI. Trimming took 1 base from V and 4 from J, leaving 9 bases between them. CDR3 residues: CASSPLSAADTQYF. The CDR3 DNA sequence: TGTGCCAGCTCACCACTGTCCGCAGCAGATACGCAGTATTTT.

This rearrangement joins TRBV4-1 to TRBJ1-2; 9 bases agree with TRBD1. The trim removed 4 bases at V and 8 bases at J, leaving 11 bases unmatched. Germline values: CDR1 MGHRA, CDR2 YSYEKL. CDR3 length: 15 amino acids. CDR3: CASSPERQGEGGYTF. The DNA for the CDR3 is TGCGCCAGCAGCCCTGAGCGACAGGGGGAGGGAGGCTACACCTTC.

The chain couples TRBV6-1 to TRBJ2-1; 11 positions agree with TRBD2. The CDR3 is made up of 17 amino acids. V lost 4 bases and J lost 5; bases outside the gene matches: 10. Per the germline V gene, CDR1 is MNHNS and CDR2 is SASEGT. This CDR3 is CASSGMTSGTSNNEQFF. In DNA form, the CDR3 reads TGTGCCAGCAGTGGGATGACTAGCGGGACGTCAAACAATGAGCAGTTCTTC.

The chain employs TRBV4-2 and TRBJ2-1; D may be TRBD2 (6 bases). CDR3 size: 17 residues. Germline assignment: CDR1 LGHNA and CDR2 YNFKEQ. Trimming stripped 0 bases from V and 4 bases from J, with 16 bases between. The CDR3 coding sequence is TGTGCCAGCAGCCAAGAAGGAACTAGCTGGGCTTACAATGAGCAGTTCTTC. Translated, it gives CASSQEGTSWAYNEQFF.